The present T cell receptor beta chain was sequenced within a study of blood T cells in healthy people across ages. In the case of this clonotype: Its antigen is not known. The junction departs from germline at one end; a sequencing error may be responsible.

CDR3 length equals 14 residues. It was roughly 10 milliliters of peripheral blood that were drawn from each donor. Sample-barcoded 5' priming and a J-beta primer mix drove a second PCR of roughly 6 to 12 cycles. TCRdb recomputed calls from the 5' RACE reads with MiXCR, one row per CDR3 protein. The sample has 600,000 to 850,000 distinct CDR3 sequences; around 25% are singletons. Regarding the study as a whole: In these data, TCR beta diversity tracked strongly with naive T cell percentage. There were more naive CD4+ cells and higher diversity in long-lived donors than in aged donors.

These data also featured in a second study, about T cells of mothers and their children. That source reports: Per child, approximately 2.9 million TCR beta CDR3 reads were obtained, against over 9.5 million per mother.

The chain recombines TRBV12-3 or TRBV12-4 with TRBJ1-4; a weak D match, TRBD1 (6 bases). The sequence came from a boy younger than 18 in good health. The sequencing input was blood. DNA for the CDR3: TGTGCCAGCAGTCCAGGGGTAACTAATGAAAAACTGTTCTTT. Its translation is CASSPGVTNEKLFF.